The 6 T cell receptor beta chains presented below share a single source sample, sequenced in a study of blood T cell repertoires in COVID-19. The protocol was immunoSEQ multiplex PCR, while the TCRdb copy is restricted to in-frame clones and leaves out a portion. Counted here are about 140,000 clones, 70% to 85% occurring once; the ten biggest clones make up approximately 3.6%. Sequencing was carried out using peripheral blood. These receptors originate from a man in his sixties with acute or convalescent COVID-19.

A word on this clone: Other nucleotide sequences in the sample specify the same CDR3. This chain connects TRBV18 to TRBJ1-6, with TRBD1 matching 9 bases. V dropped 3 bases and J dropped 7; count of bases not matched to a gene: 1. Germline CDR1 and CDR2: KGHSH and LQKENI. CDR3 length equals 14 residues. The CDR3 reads CASSPGTGNSPLHF. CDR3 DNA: TGTGCCAGCTCACCGGGGACAGGGAATTCACCCCTCCACTTT. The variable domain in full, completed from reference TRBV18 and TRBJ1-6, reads NAGVMQNPRHLVRRRGQEARLRCSPMKGHSHVYWYRQLPEEGLKFMVYLQKENIIDESGMPKERFSAEFPKEGPSILRIQQVVRGDSAAYFCASSPGTGNSPLHFGNGTRLTVT.

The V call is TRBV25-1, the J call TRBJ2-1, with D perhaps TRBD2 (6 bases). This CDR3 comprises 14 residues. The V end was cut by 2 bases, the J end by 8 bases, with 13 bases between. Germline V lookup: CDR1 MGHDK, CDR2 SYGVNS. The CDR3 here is CASSEPGLIDEQFF. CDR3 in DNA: TGTGCCAGCAGTGAACCGGGACTGATAGATGAGCAGTTCTTC. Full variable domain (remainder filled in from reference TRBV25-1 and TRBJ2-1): EADIYQTPRYLVIGTGKKITLECSQTMGHDKMYWYQQDPGMELHLIHYSYGVNSTEKGDLSSESTVSRIRTEHFPLTLESARPSHTSQYLCASSEPGLIDEQFFGPGTRLTVL.

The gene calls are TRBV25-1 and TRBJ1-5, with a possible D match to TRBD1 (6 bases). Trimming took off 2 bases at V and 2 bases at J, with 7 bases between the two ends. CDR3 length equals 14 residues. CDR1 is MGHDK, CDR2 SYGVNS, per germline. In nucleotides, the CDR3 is TGTGCCAGCAGTGAACCAGGGGGCAATCAGCCCCAGCATTTT. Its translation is CASSEPGGNQPQHF.

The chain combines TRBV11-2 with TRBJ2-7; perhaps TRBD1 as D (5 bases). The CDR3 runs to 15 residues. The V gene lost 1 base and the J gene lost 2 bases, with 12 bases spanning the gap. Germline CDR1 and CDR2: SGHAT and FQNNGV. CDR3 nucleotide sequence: TGTGCCAGCAGCTTAGGAATGGGGCGCCCCTACGAGCAGTACTTC. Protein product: CASSLGMGRPYEQYF.

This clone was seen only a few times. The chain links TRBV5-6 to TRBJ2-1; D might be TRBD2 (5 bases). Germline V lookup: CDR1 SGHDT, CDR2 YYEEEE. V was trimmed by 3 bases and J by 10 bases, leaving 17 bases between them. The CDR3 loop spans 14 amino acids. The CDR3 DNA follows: TGTGCCAGCAGCTCCGGACTTTTTATGAAGGAGCAGTTCTTC. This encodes CASSSGLFMKEQFF.

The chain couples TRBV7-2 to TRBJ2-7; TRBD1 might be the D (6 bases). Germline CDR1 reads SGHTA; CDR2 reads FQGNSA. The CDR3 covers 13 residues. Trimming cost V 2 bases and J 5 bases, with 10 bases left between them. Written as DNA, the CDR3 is TGTGCCAGCAGCTTAAGGGACACCCACGAGCAGTACTTC. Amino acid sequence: CASSLRDTHEQYF.